This is a list of T cell receptor beta chains from one sample in a study of blood T cell repertoires in COVID-19. Profiled with immunoSEQ multiplex PCR; TCRdb holds only in-frame clones, not every one. Here the sample spans just over 300,000 clones, 90% being singletons. The source material was PBMCs or T cells enriched from blood (not recorded which). The receptors originated from a young woman with acute COVID-19. CDR3s include the opening cysteine and the closing phenylalanine or tryptophan. D genes are given only for firm matches. Rows give clone size only sometimes, using once, few, many, or a class for an expanded clone.

TRBJ2-1 | NA | TRBV10-1 | 17 | NA | TGCGCCAGCAGTGAGACTCTGCGGACAAGCTCCTACAATGAGCAGTTCTTC | CASSETLRTSSYNEQFF
TRBJ1-3 | NA | TRBV28 | 18 | NA | TGTGCCAGCAGACCCTGGGAGGACGTCCACGGCTCTGGAAACACCATATATTTT | CASRPWEDVHGSGNTIYF
TRBJ1-2 | NA | TRBV25-1 | 14 | NA | TGTGCCAGCAGTGCCGGACAATCTGCCTATGGCTACACCTTC | CASSAGQSAYGYTF
TRBJ2-7 | TRBD1 | TRBV5-1 | 14 | NA | TGCGCCAGCAGCCTCGGGACAGGCTACTACGAGCAGTACTTC | CASSLGTGYYEQYF
TRBJ1-2 | TRBD1 | TRBV6-5 | 14 | once | TGTGCCAGCACCGCGATCGACAGGGACGGTGGCTACACCTTC | CASTAIDRDGGYTF
TRBJ2-7 | TRBD2 | TRBV3-1/TRBV3-2 | 17 | once | TGTGCCAGCAGCCCGCGCCTACTGGGACTAGACTCCTACGAGCAGTACTTC | CASSPRLLGLDSYEQYF
TRBJ2-7 | NA | TRBV9 | 13 | NA | TGTGCCAGCAGCCCCCGGGACTCCTACGAGCAGTACTTC | CASSPRDSYEQYF
TRBJ1-2 | TRBD1 | TRBV5-1 | 14 | NA | TGCGCCAGCAGCTATGGCCGACAGGGGGGGGGCTACACCTTC | CASSYGRQGGGYTF
TRBJ1-2 | TRBD1 | TRBV28 | 18 | NA | TGTGCCAGCAGTTTTCCGGTCCAGGACAGGGATCGCGACTATGGCTACACCTTC | CASSFPVQDRDRDYGYTF
TRBJ2-6 | NA | TRBV7-3 | 15 | once | TGTGCCAGCAGCTTGAACAGGCCTGGGGCCAACGTCCTGACTTTC | CASSLNRPGANVLTF
TRBJ1-6 | NA | TRBV5-3 | 15 | NA | TGTGCCAGAAGCTTGTACGCCGGGGTCCAATCACCCCTCCACTTT | CARSLYAGVQSPLHF
TRBJ2-7 | NA | TRBV21-1 | 15 | NA | TGTGCCAGCAGCAAAGACGGGGACAGGGAAGGAGAGCAGTACTTC | CASSKDGDREGEQYF
TRBJ2-2 | NA | TRBV10-2 | 14 | NA | TGCGCCAGCAGAGAACAGGGCTCCACCGGGGAGCTGTTTTTT | CASREQGSTGELFF
TRBJ1-5 | NA | TRBV6-4 | 16 | once | TGTGCCAGCAGTGTTAGGGGCCAAAATAGCAATCAGCCCCAGCATTTT | CASSVRGQNSNQPQHF
TRBJ1-5 | NA | TRBV28 | 13 | NA | TGTGCCAGCAGTTCGGGACTTTCCCAGCCCCAGCATTTT | CASSSGLSQPQHF
TRBJ2-2 | TRBD1 | TRBV27 | 16 | few | TGTGCCAGCAGTTTATTTGGACAGGGAATAGGGGGGGAGCTGTTTTTT | CASSLFGQGIGGELFF
TRBJ2-7 | TRBD1 | TRBV30 | 17 | NA | TGTGCCTGGAGTGAGGGGACAGGGGGCCTTCCCTCCTACGAGCAGTACTTC | CAWSEGTGGLPSYEQYF
TRBJ1-2 | NA | TRBV18 | 17 | NA | TGTGCCAGCTCCCCATGGGACACGGGACGTTCTAACTATGGCTACACCTTC | CASSPWDTGRSNYGYTF
TRBJ2-1 | NA | TRBV5-8 | 12 | NA | TGTGCCAGCAGCTTGTCGGGGAGTGAGCAGTTCTTC | CASSLSGSEQFF
TRBJ2-3 | TRBD2 | TRBV28 | 17 | NA | TGTGCCAGCAGGCCATCACTAGCGGGGGCTAGCACAGATACGCAGTATTTT | CASRPSLAGASTDTQYF
TRBJ2-7 | NA | TRBV19 | 13 | once | TGTGCCAGTAAGAGGGATGACACCTACGAGCAGTACTTC | CASKRDDTYEQYF
TRBJ1-2 | TRBD1 | TRBV28 | 16 | NA | TGTGCCAGCAGTTTGGACCACGGGACAGGGAAGGGTGGCTACACCTTC | CASSLDHGTGKGGYTF
TRBJ1-5 | NA | TRBV5-8 | 14 | NA | TGTGCCAGCAGCTTGGAGGCAGGCCTCCAGCCCCAGCATTTT | CASSLEAGLQPQHF
TRBJ2-1 | TRBD2 | TRBV29-1 | 13 | NA | TGCAGCGGTGCCGGGACTAGCAGGAATGAGCAGTTCTTC | CSGAGTSRNEQFF
TRBJ1-5 | NA | TRBV10-1 | 15 | NA | TGCGCCAGCAGTGGGTTGAGAAGACTCAATCAGCCCCAGCATTTT | CASSGLRRLNQPQHF
TRBJ2-3 | NA | TRBV3-1/TRBV3-2 | 13 | NA | TGTGCCAGCAGACCCGGGGGAGCTGATACGCAGTATTTT | CASRPGGADTQYF
TRBJ1-2 | NA | TRBV28 | 18 | NA | TGTGCCAGCTTCTCCCTTATTAGGCCGGGGGTGTCTGGGTATGGCTACACCTTC | CASFSLIRPGVSGYGYTF
TRBJ1-2 | NA | TRBV4-1 | 16 | NA | TGCGCCAGCAGCCAAGAAAGGACGGGGTACAACTATGGCTACACCTTC | CASSQERTGYNYGYTF
TRBJ2-5 | NA | TRBV18 | 14 | NA | TGTGCCAGCTCACCGGACAGAATCCAAGAGACCCAGTACTTC | CASSPDRIQETQYF
TRBJ2-5 | TRBD1 | TRBV28 | 16 | NA | TGTGCCAGCAGTACCAGGACAGGGGAGGTTCAAGAGACCCAGTACTTC | CASSTRTGEVQETQYF
TRBJ2-7 | TRBD1 | TRBV7-3 | 15 | NA | TGTGCCAGCAGCTTAAAGGCAGGGGGCGTAGACGAGCAGTACTTC | CASSLKAGGVDEQYF
TRBJ2-3 | TRBD2 | TRBV11-3 | 16 | NA | TGTGCCAGCAGCCCCAGCGCTAGCGGGGATCCCCGAACGCAGTATTTT | CASSPSASGDPRTQYF
TRBJ1-1 | NA | TRBV27 | 18 | NA | TGTGCCAGCAGTTTATCGCCGGCTGCCGGGAGGGAAAACACTGAAGCTTTCTTT | CASSLSPAAGRENTEAFF
TRBJ1-6 | NA | TRBV5-1 | 14 | NA | TGCGCCAGCACATCTACAGGGTCGGGTTCACCCCTCCACTTT | CASTSTGSGSPLHF
TRBJ1-5 | NA | TRBV24-1 | 17 | NA | TGTGCCACCAGTGGGTCAGGGGAAGGATCCAAGTATCAGCCCCAGCATTTT | CATSGSGEGSKYQPQHF
TRBJ2-7 | TRBD2 | TRBV11-3 | 14 | NA | TGTGCCAGCAGCTCAGTGACTAGCGGAGGTGAGCAGTACTTC | CASSSVTSGGEQYF
TRBJ2-7 | NA | TRBV7-6 | 15 | NA | TGTGCCAGCAGCTTAGACAGGGAAAGGGACTACGAGCAGTACTTC | CASSLDRERDYEQYF
TRBJ2-7 | NA | TRBV6-5 | 13 | NA | TGTGCCAGCAGGGGGGGATACCGGTACGAGCAGTACTTC | CASRGGYRYEQYF
TRBJ1-2 | TRBD1 | TRBV5-8 | 15 | NA | TGTGCCAGCAGCTTGTGGGGACAGGTTAACTATGGCTACACCTTC | CASSLWGQVNYGYTF
TRBJ2-3 | NA | TRBV12-3/TRBV12-4 | 12 | NA | TGTGCCAGCAGTTTATATCCAGATACGCAGTATTTT | CASSLYPDTQYF
TRBJ1-1 | NA | TRBV5-1 | 15 | NA | TGCGCCAGCAGCTTGCAAGCGTTGATGAACACTGAAGCTTTCTTT | CASSLQALMNTEAFF
TRBJ1-5 | NA | TRBV28 | 16 | NA | TGTGCCAGCAGTTTACTTGAGAGTTTTCGCAATCAGCCCCAGCATTTT | CASSLLESFRNQPQHF
TRBJ2-3 | NA | TRBV7-6 | 13 | NA | TGTGCCAGCAGCTATCAGAGCACAGATACGCAGTATTTT | CASSYQSTDTQYF
TRBJ2-7 | TRBD1 | TRBV7-9 | 16 | NA | TGTGCCAGCAGCATAGTCCGGGACAGCTACACCTACGAGCAGTACTTC | CASSIVRDSYTYEQYF
TRBJ2-3 | NA | TRBV19 | 13 | NA | TGTGCCAGTAGTACCGGACTGTCAGATACGCAGTATTTT | CASSTGLSDTQYF
TRBJ2-6 | NA | TRBV28 | 19 | NA | TGTGCCAGCAGTTCGATCCCAGGGTTGGAGCTCTCTGGGGCCAACGTCCTGACTTTC | CASSSIPGLELSGANVLTF
TRBJ2-7 | TRBD1 | TRBV2 | 13 | NA | TGTGCCAGCAGGATTTCAGGGGGCGGCGAGCAGTACTTC | CASRISGGGEQYF
TRBJ1-1 | NA | TRBV7-9 | 13 | NA | TGTGCCAGCAGCTTATCCAGGGATTCTGAAGCTTTCTTT | CASSLSRDSEAFF
TRBJ2-3 | TRBD2 | TRBV7-2 | 18 | few | TGTGCCAGCAGCTTGAGTGTATGGCGGGAGGGCCTTCAAGATACGCAGTATTTT | CASSLSVWREGLQDTQYF